A single sample gave rise to the 19 T cell receptor beta chains below, sequenced in a study of blood T cells in healthy people across ages. Sample-barcoded 5' priming and a J-beta primer mix drove a second PCR of 7 to 11 cycles. TCRdb used MiXCR to reprocess the 5' RACE reads, holding one entry per CDR3 protein. The sample records fewer than 1.5 million distinct CDR3 sequences, roughly 40% being singletons. The sequenced sample consisted of blood. Source of these receptors: a young woman in good health.

This clonotype was counted a few times. Given a much more abundant clone one base away, this may be a read error. The gene calls are TRBV30 and TRBJ2-1; 11 bases match TRBD2. The CDR3 runs to 14 residues. Germline trimming cut 8 bases from V and 5 bases from J; bases unmatched to any gene: 8. Germline V lookup: CDR1 GTSNPN, CDR2 SVGIG (reference sequence). The CDR3 spells CARTGTSGNNEQFF. For the CDR3, the DNA is TGTGCCCGGACCGGGACTAGCGGTAACAATGAGCAGTTCTTC.

The CDR3 loop reads CASSFARRETQYF. CDR3 in DNA: TGTGCCAGCAGTTTCGCCAGGCGGGAGACCCAGTACTTC. V and J are TRBV27 and TRBJ2-5; no clear D. The V end lost 3 bases, the J end lost 5 bases, and 10 bases lay between the germline ends. Looked up from germline, CDR1 is MNHEY and CDR2 is SMNVEV (reference sequence). CDR3 length: 13 amino acids.

The V gene is TRBV5-1, the J gene TRBJ2-7; D is possibly TRBD2 (5 bases). Trimming removed 0 bases at V and 5 bases at J, with 12 bases between. CDR1 and CDR2 (germline): SGHRS, YFSETQ. The CDR3 is 14 residues long. The CDR3 DNA reads as TGCGCCAGCAGCTTGGCCGAGGGCTTGGACGAGCAGTACTTC. It translates to CASSLAEGLDEQYF.

This clonotype was seen only a few times. The rearrangement joins TRBV5-1 to TRBJ2-5; TRBD2 aligns across 12 bases. This CDR3 region has 16 residues. After removal of 4 bases from V and 1 base from J, the junction contained 5 bases not matched to a gene. Germline V gives CDR1 SGHRS, CDR2 YFSETQ. This chain's CDR3 is CASSKGLAGLQETQYF. The DNA for the CDR3 is TGCGCCAGCAGCAAAGGACTAGCGGGACTCCAAGAGACCCAGTACTTC.

The rearrangement joins TRBV14 to TRBJ2-7; D may be TRBD2 (5 bases). Between the trimmed V and J ends, which lost 4 bases and 12 bases, there was a span of 13 bases. Germline lookup yields CDR1 SGHDN and CDR2 FVKESK. CDR3 length: 11 amino acids. The CDR3 spells CASSPGLRLYF. DNA for the CDR3: TGTGCCAGCAGCCCTGGACTGAGGCTGTACTTC.

There are a few counts of this clonotype. The chain couples TRBV30 to TRBJ1-1; 12 positions match TRBD1. Germline CDR1 is GTSNPN and CDR2 is SVGIG (reference sequence). This CDR3 is 13 amino acids long. CDR3 in amino acids: CGGGQGARGGAFF. The CDR3, as DNA: TGTGGCGGGGGACAGGGGGCCCGCGGTGGGGCTTTCTTT.

In this sample, this clonotype turned up a few times. The chain carries TRBV7-8 and TRBJ2-7; D unclear. Germline CDR1 and CDR2: SGHVS and FQNEAQ. CDR3 length: 14 residues. V lost 5 bases and J 6 bases, leaving 17 bases between the germline ends. The CDR3 DNA reads as TGTGCCAGCAGCCCGCCCATAAGGGCCGGCGAGCAGTACTTC. Amino acids: CASSPPIRAGEQYF.

V and J are TRBV6-6 and TRBJ2-1, with D perhaps matching TRBD2 (6 bases). This CDR3 is built from 16 residues. Germline loops: CDR1 MNHNY, CDR2 SVGAGI (reference sequence). Trimming stripped 2 bases from V and 4 bases from J, with 15 bases between. The CDR3 bases are TGTGCCAGCAGTTACGTAGCGAGGCGGGATTACAATGAGCAGTTCTTC. This codes for CASSYVARRDYNEQFF.

This chain links TRBV6-1 with TRBJ1-5, with 8 positions matching TRBD1. V lost 7 bases, J lost 4 bases, and 18 bases stayed unmatched. The germline gives CDR1 MNHNS, CDR2 SASEGT. The CDR3 spans 18 residues. CDR3 DNA sequence: TGTGCCAGCACCGGTAGGCCCCCTGGACAGGGAGGGAATCAGCCCCAGCATTTT. As protein: CASTGRPPGQGGNQPQHF.

Worth noting for this clonotype: A much larger clone sits a single nucleotide away, making a read error possible. V is TRBV29-1 and J is TRBJ2-4; no clear D. The J call may not be correct, given that the DNA end is closer to TRBJ2-7. This CDR3 spans 11 amino acids. From germline, CDR1 is SQVTM and CDR2 ANQGSEA. In DNA, the CDR3 is TGCGGCGTTTTGACACCCTACGAGCAGTACTTC. Translation: CGVLTPYEQYF.

This rearrangement joins TRBV18 to TRBJ1-6, with 9 bases lining up with TRBD1. The CDR3 is 15 amino acids. V trimming: 6 bases; J trimming: 7 bases; junction bases outside the gene matches: 7. CDR1 and CDR2 from the germline V gene are KGHSH and LQKENI. The chain's CDR3 is CASSQQGARNSPLHF. As DNA, the CDR3 is TGTGCCAGCTCCCAACAGGGGGCGAGGAATTCACCCCTCCACTTT.

The chain recombines TRBV6-5 with TRBJ1-1; tentative D call: TRBD1 (6 bases). CDR3 size: 15 residues. V was cut by 8 bases and J by 6 bases, with 22 bases left in between. The germline V gene has CDR1 MNHEY and CDR2 SVGAGI. CDR3 bases: TGTGCCAGCCGACCCTCAATGGGGGGGGCTTCTGAAGCTTTCTTT. Amino acids: CASRPSMGGASEAFF.

This clonotype appeared a few times. The chain uses TRBV29-1 and TRBJ2-3; the D call may be TRBD1 or TRBD2 (6 bases each). V shed 8 bases and J shed 8 bases, with 20 bases lying between them. CDR1 SQVTM and CDR2 ANQGSEA come from the germline V gene. The CDR3 covers 13 residues. CDR3 DNA: TGCAGCTCTAAGGGGGGCGCAGGACTTACGCAGTATTTT. Its translation: CSSKGGAGLTQYF.

At least ten counts were recorded for this clonotype. The chain joins TRBV4-1 to TRBJ2-3, with D perhaps given as TRBD1 or TRBD2 (5 bases each). Trimming pared 0 bases from V and 0 bases from J, leaving 13 bases between. This CDR3 is 17 amino acids long. Germline V gives CDR1 MGHRA, CDR2 YSYEKL. The CDR3 protein is CASSQESPWGSTDTQYF. In DNA form, the CDR3 reads TGCGCCAGCAGCCAAGAGTCCCCGTGGGGGAGCACAGATACGCAGTATTTT.

The chain employs TRBV5-6 and TRBJ2-7; D is possibly TRBD1 (5 bases). From germline, CDR1 is SGHDT and CDR2 YYEEEE. Trimming took 1 base from V and 5 from J, leaving 10 bases between them. The CDR3 sequence is 13 residues long. CDR3 sequence reads: CASSLLGRDEQYF. CDR3 in DNA: TGTGCCAGCAGCTTGCTAGGCAGGGACGAGCAGTACTTC.

This clonotype was recorded a few times. The chain is built from TRBV11-1 and TRBJ2-1, with 11 bases aligning to TRBD2. Germline-derived CDR1 and CDR2 are SGHAT and FQDESV (reference sequence). Losses at the gene ends were 1 base for V and 12 bases for J; bases not matched to a gene: 11. CDR3 size: 16 residues. CDR3: CASSLVGTSGKMTQFF. DNA for the CDR3: TGTGCCAGCAGCTTAGTGGGGACTAGCGGTAAAATGACGCAGTTCTTC.

This clonotype was counted a few times. CDR3 loop: CASSHSATDTQYF. The CDR3 DNA follows: TGTGCCAGCAGCCACTCGGCGACAGATACGCAGTATTTT. The V gene is TRBV7-8, the J gene TRBJ2-3, with D uncertain. The CDR3 consists of 13 residues. Trimming removed 5 bases at V and 3 bases at J, with 9 bases between. CDR1 is SGHVS, CDR2 FQNEAQ, per germline.

The chain combines TRBV27 with TRBJ2-7; D not resolved. CDR3 length: 12 amino acids. Germline values: CDR1 MNHEY, CDR2 SMNVEV (reference sequence). The V and J ends lost 8 bases and 12 bases respectively, with 20 bases between them. CDR3 residues: CASLATGSPWYF. The CDR3 DNA reads TGTGCCAGCCTCGCGACCGGGTCCCCATGGTACTTC.

In its sample, this clonotype was seen a few times. The CDR3 bases are TGTGCCATCAGTGACCTAGCGGGAGTTTCCTACAATGAGCAGTTCTTC. Amino acids: CAISDLAGVSYNEQFF. The rearrangement joins TRBV10-3 to TRBJ2-1; 10 positions agree with TRBD2. The CDR3 runs to 16 residues. Unmatched junction bases numbered 3, after V lost 3 bases and J lost 1 base. The germline V gene has CDR1 ENHRY and CDR2 SYGVKD.